The 31 T cell receptor beta chains listed next were all sequenced from one sample in a study of blood T cell repertoires in COVID-19. The assay was immunoSEQ multiplex PCR, and TCRdb's table has in-frame clones only and misses some. In the table there are fewer than 200,000 clones, roughly 85% of which are singletons. The sequencing input was peripheral blood. The receptors come from a woman aged 55 to 70 with COVID-19, enrolled during active disease.

This clone was picked up a small number of times. This rearrangement joins TRBV7-2 to TRBJ1-3; TRBD1 aligns across 7 bases. Trimming removed 5 bases from V and 4 bases from J; junction bases left unmatched: 8. The CDR3 loop spans 15 amino acids. Germline V lookup: CDR1 SGHTA, CDR2 FQGNSA. Written as DNA, the CDR3 is TGTGCCAGCAGCAGACAACAGGGGCACGGAAACACCATATATTTT. It specifies CASSRQQGHGNTIYF.

In its sample, this clone was seen once. V and J are TRBV21-1 and TRBJ1-6. TRBV21-1 is a pseudogene segment. The CDR3 spans 18 residues. CDR3 DNA sequence: TGTGCCAGCAGCAAAGATCGCACGCGGAGCTCCTATAATTCACCCCTCCACTTT. Translation: CASSKDRTRSSYNSPLHF.

This clone was seen only a few times. The chain recombines TRBV12-5 with TRBJ2-3; maybe TRBD2 (6 bases). The CDR3 extends over 14 amino acids. Trimming stripped 8 bases from V and 2 bases from J, with 14 bases between. CDR1 is LGHNT and CDR2 is FRNRAP in the germline V gene. This CDR3 is CASIWREVTDTQYF. CDR3 DNA: TGTGCTAGTATTTGGAGGGAAGTCACAGATACGCAGTATTTT.

This chain connects TRBV5-1 to TRBJ2-1; 7 bases are shared with TRBD1. This CDR3 region has 14 residues. The junction had 6 bases not matched to a gene; V was cut back by 2 bases and J by 7 bases. Germline assignment: CDR1 SGHRS and CDR2 YFSETQ. As DNA, the CDR3 is TGCGCCAGCAGCTTCCAGGGGGAAGATAATGAGCAGTTCTTC. Translating gives CASSFQGEDNEQFF.

This clone was found once. The chain has TRBV5-1 and TRBJ1-5, with a tentative D call TRBD1 (6 bases). Trimming took off 1 base at V and 3 bases at J, with 11 bases between the two ends. CDR3 length equals 15 residues. Germline CDR1 reads SGHRS; CDR2 reads YFSETQ. CDR3 sequence: CASSLSGDTNQPQHF. CDR3 DNA sequence: TGCGCCAGCAGCTTGTCAGGGGACACCAATCAGCCCCAGCATTTT. Complete variable domain (other parts from reference TRBV5-1 and TRBJ1-5): KAGVTQTPRYLIKTRGQQVTLSCSPISGHRSVSWYQQTPGQGLQFLFEYFSETQRNKGNFPGRFSGRQFSNSRSEMNVSTLELGDSALYLCASSLSGDTNQPQHFGDGTRLSIL.

The CDR3, as DNA: TGTGCCAGCTCACCTGGACAGAACATGAACACTGAAGCTTTCTTT. It codes for CASSPGQNMNTEAFF. The rearrangement uses TRBV18 and TRBJ1-1; a weak D match, TRBD1 (6 bases). The germline V gene has CDR1 KGHSH and CDR2 LQKENI. This CDR3 has 15 residues. V was clipped by 3 bases and J by 0 bases, with 11 bases between them.

In its sample, this clone was seen once. This rearrangement joins TRBV10-3 to TRBJ1-5; 9 bases are a match to TRBD1. Germline V gene sequence: CDR1 ENHRY, CDR2 SYGVKD. CDR3 length: 18 residues. J gave up 1 base and V 2 bases, and 9 bases lay outside the gene matches. The CDR3 nucleotides are TGTGCCATCAGTGAGCCGGGACAGGGTAATCGAAGCAATCAGCCCCAGCATTTT. Protein product: CAISEPGQGNRSNQPQHF.

The rearrangement joins TRBV5-1 to TRBJ1-2; the D gene is possibly TRBD1 (5 bases). CDR1 and CDR2 (germline): SGHRS, YFSETQ. Deletions cut 2 bases from V and 8 bases from J, with 19 bases between. This CDR3 spans 15 amino acids. CDR3 bases: TGCGCCAGCAGCTTTACCGTTGGGGGGAAGGAGGGCTACACCTTC. Its protein product is CASSFTVGGKEGYTF.

The chain joins TRBV5-1 to TRBJ1-1; possibly TRBD1 for D (6 bases). V lost 0 bases and J 0 bases, leaving 6 bases between the germline ends. The CDR3 sequence is 14 residues long. CDR1 and CDR2 from the germline V gene are SGHRS and YFSETQ. The CDR3 DNA follows: TGCGCCAGCAGCTTGGGACAGGTGAACACTGAAGCTTTCTTT. Translation: CASSLGQVNTEAFF.

CDR3 nucleotides: TGTGCCAGCTCATCTCGCGGAGGACAGGAGAAAGAGACCCAGTACTTC. The encoded protein is CASSSRGGQEKETQYF. The rearrangement uses TRBV18 and TRBJ2-5; 7 nucleotides align to TRBD1. The J segment lost 3 bases and the V segment lost 5 bases, leaving 12 bases of the junction unmatched. There are 16 residues in the CDR3. The germline gives CDR1 KGHSH, CDR2 LQKENI.

The chain combines TRBV27 with TRBJ1-2; 10 bases fit TRBD1. The CDR3 has 16 residues. J gave up 4 bases and V 3 bases, and 8 bases lay outside the gene matches. Germline CDR1 reads MNHEY; CDR2 reads SMNVEV (reference sequence). The CDR3 spells CASSFFSGQGFYGYTF. In nucleotides, the CDR3 is TGTGCCAGCAGTTTTTTTTCGGGACAGGGGTTCTATGGCTACACCTTC.

The rearrangement joins TRBV3-1 (or the pseudogene TRBV3-2) to TRBJ1-1; no clear D gene. V lost 0 bases and J 7 bases, leaving 9 bases between the germline ends. The CDR3 is 13 amino acids. The germline gives CDR1 LGHDT, CDR2 YNNKEL (reference sequence). For the CDR3, the DNA is TGTGCCAGCAGCCAAGAAGCGGAGTTTGAAGCTTTCTTT. Protein product: CASSQEAEFEAFF.

The J gene is TRBJ1-5, the V gene TRBV6-1; D is unresolved. This CDR3 region has 15 residues. Germline V lookup: CDR1 MNHNS, CDR2 SASEGT. Trimming took off 3 bases at V and 0 bases at J, with 9 bases between the two ends. The CDR3 DNA sequence: TGTGCCAGCAGTGACCTCGGTAGTAGCAATCAGCCCCAGCATTTT. Encoded protein: CASSDLGSSNQPQHF.

Only one count was recorded for this clone. The chain combines TRBV7-9 with TRBJ1-5; the match to TRBD1 covers 9 bases. V was clipped by 6 bases and J by 8 bases; unmatched bases: 5. The CDR3 sequence is 13 residues long. Germline V gene data show CDR1 as SEHNR and CDR2 as FQNEAQ (reference sequence). The chain's CDR3 is CASRQGAGEPQHF. Written as DNA, the CDR3 is TGTGCCAGCAGACAGGGGGCTGGTGAGCCCCAGCATTTT. The full variable domain, rest sourced from reference TRBV7-9 and TRBJ1-5, is DTGVSQNPRHKITKRGQNVTFRCDPISEHNRLYWYRQTLGQGPEFLTYFQNEAQLEKSRLLSDRFSAERPKGSFSTLEIQRTEQGDSAMYLCASRQGAGEPQHFGDGTRLSIL.

This chain connects TRBV9 to TRBJ1-4; 8 nucleotides match TRBD1. V was clipped by 4 bases and J by 0 bases; unmatched bases: 8. The CDR3 extends over 17 amino acids. Germline-derived CDR1 and CDR2 are SGDLS and YYNGEE. The CDR3 loop is CASSKGQGFTTNEKLFF. The CDR3 coding sequence is TGTGCCAGCAGCAAAGGACAGGGATTTACAACTAATGAAAAACTGTTTTTT.

The chain combines TRBV9 with TRBJ1-1; D might be TRBD1 (5 bases). The CDR3 is made up of 14 amino acids. Germline V gives CDR1 SGDLS, CDR2 YYNGEE. V shed 0 bases and J shed 4 bases, with 10 bases lying between them. CDR3 protein: CASSVDEGLTEAFF. The CDR3 DNA sequence: TGTGCCAGCAGCGTAGACGAGGGACTCACTGAAGCTTTCTTT.

This chain connects TRBV9 to TRBJ1-1, with 10 bases that match TRBD1. The CDR3 covers 15 residues. The germline V gene encodes CDR1 SGDLS and CDR2 YYNGEE. Losses at the gene ends were 0 bases for V and 5 bases for J; bases not matched to a gene: 4. CDR3 sequence: CASSVARQGATEAFF. CDR3 DNA sequence: TGTGCCAGCAGCGTAGCCCGACAGGGGGCGACTGAAGCTTTCTTT.

In its sample, this clone was seen once. The same CDR3 can be traced to other DNA sequences in this sample. V and J are TRBV19 and TRBJ1-5, with a tentative D call TRBD1 (5 bases). The CDR3 is 14 residues long. Germline CDR1 is LNHDA and CDR2 is SQIVND (reference sequence). V was clipped by 2 bases and J by 0 bases, with 5 bases between them. The CDR3 here is CASSIRGSNQPQHF. CDR3 coding DNA: TGTGCCAGTAGTATAAGGGGTAGCAATCAGCCCCAGCATTTT. Together with reference TRBV19 and TRBJ1-5, the CDR3 gives the full variable domain: DGGITQSPKYLFRKEGQNVTLSCEQNLNHDAMYWYRQDPGQGLRLIYYSQIVNDFQKGDIAEGYSVSREKKESFPLTVTSAQKNPTAFYLCASSIRGSNQPQHFGDGTRLSIL.

The gene calls are TRBV7-9 and TRBJ2-7; weak D call: TRBD1 (6 bases). This CDR3 is 15 amino acids long. CDR1 SEHNR and CDR2 FQNEAQ come from the germline V gene (reference sequence). The germline V and J ends were trimmed by 5 bases and 5 bases, with 19 bases remaining between them. CDR3: CASSPLIQGSNEQYV. CDR3 DNA: TGTGCCAGCAGCCCCCTTATACAGGGATCCAACGAGCAGTACGTC.

This clone occurred once. This sequence joins TRBV5-1 and TRBJ2-1, with 15 nucleotides matching TRBD2. Germline loops: CDR1 SGHRS, CDR2 YFSETQ. This CDR3 has 16 amino acids. The J segment lost 10 bases and the V segment lost 2 bases, leaving 7 bases of the junction unmatched. The CDR3 region is CASSLGLAGGPVEQFF. The CDR3 DNA follows: TGCGCCAGCAGCTTAGGACTAGCGGGGGGGCCGGTCGAGCAGTTCTTC. Full variable domain (missing parts from reference TRBV5-1 and TRBJ2-1): KAGVTQTPRYLIKTRGQQVTLSCSPISGHRSVSWYQQTPGQGLQFLFEYFSETQRNKGNFPGRFSGRQFSNSRSEMNVSTLELGDSALYLCASSLGLAGGPVEQFFGPGTRLTVL.

This chain links TRBV10-2 with TRBJ1-1; 11 positions agree with TRBD1. The CDR3 is 15 amino acids. After removal of 3 bases from V and 3 bases from J, the junction contained 3 bases not matched to a gene. From germline, CDR1 is WSHSY and CDR2 SAAADI. CDR3 loop: CASSERTGGHTEAFF. The CDR3 region has the DNA TGCGCCAGCAGTGAACGGACAGGGGGCCACACTGAAGCTTTCTTT.

V gene TRBV18 combines with J gene TRBJ1-6; D unclear. V shed 6 bases and J shed 3 bases, with 12 bases lying between them. The CDR3 has 15 amino acids. From germline, CDR1 is KGHSH and CDR2 LQKENI. The CDR3 DNA sequence: TGTGCCAGCTCCTCAGAGGGAATCTATAATTCACCCCTCCACTTT. Protein sequence: CASSSEGIYNSPLHF.

The V call is TRBV7-8, the J call TRBJ1-1, with 10 positions matching TRBD1. The CDR3 totals 16 residues. V was clipped by 1 base and J by 4 bases; unmatched bases: 6. In germline, CDR1 is SGHVS, CDR2 FQNEAQ. The CDR3 protein is CASSLVTGGAFTEAFF. The DNA for the CDR3 is TGTGCCAGCAGCTTAGTGACAGGGGGCGCTTTCACTGAAGCTTTCTTT.

The rearrangement links TRBV7-2 to TRBJ2-2; 11 nucleotides match TRBD2. Germline V gene sequence: CDR1 SGHTA, CDR2 FQGNSA. The CDR3 is 17 residues long. V trimming: 1 base; J trimming: 1 base; junction bases outside the gene matches: 2. The CDR3 loop reads CASSLVLAGENTGELFF. For the CDR3, the DNA is TGTGCCAGCAGCTTAGTACTAGCGGGAGAGAACACCGGGGAGCTGTTTTTT. The full variable domain, its missing parts supplied by reference TRBV7-2 and TRBJ2-2, is GAGVSQSPSNKVTEKGKDVELRCDPISGHTALYWYRQSLGQGLEFLIYFQGNSAPDKSGLPSDRFSAERTGGSVSTLTIQRTQQEDSAVYLCASSLVLAGENTGELFFGEGSRLTVL.

For the CDR3, the DNA is TGCGCCAGCAGATGGGTGGAGGCTGATGAGCAGTTCTTC. The encoded protein is CASRWVEADEQFF. The genes are TRBV5-1 and TRBJ2-1; possibly TRBD2 for D (5 bases). The germline CDR1 and CDR2 sequences are SGHRS and YFSETQ. V was shortened by 5 bases and J by 8 bases, with 14 bases between the two germline ends. The CDR3 length is 13 residues.

This rearrangement joins TRBV13 to TRBJ2-1; D may be TRBD2 (6 bases). The V end lost 5 bases, the J end lost 7 bases, and 15 bases lay between the germline ends. Germline lookup yields CDR1 PRHDT and CDR2 FYEKMQ (reference sequence). This CDR3 spans 14 amino acids. CDR3 region: CASSLTAAGNEQFF. Written as DNA, the CDR3 is TGTGCCAGCAGCCTGACAGCGGCGGGGAATGAGCAGTTCTTC.

The V call is TRBV14, the J call TRBJ2-1; D may be TRBD1 (6 bases). The length of the CDR3 is 14 residues. Between the trimmed V and J ends, which lost 3 bases and 2 bases, there was a span of 8 bases. Per germline, CDR1 SGHDN and CDR2 FVKESK. CDR3 sequence reads: CASSQGAAYNEQFF. DNA for the CDR3: TGTGCCAGCAGCCAGGGGGCGGCCTACAATGAGCAGTTCTTC.

The V and J genes are TRBV5-1 and TRBJ2-3; TRBD2 matches 10 bases. Germline CDR1 and CDR2: SGHRS and YFSETQ. The CDR3 is made up of 16 amino acids. V lost 0 bases to trimming and J lost 2 bases; unmatched junction nucleotides: 3. CDR3 in amino acids: CASSLVLAGTTDTQYF. CDR3 bases: TGCGCCAGCAGCTTGGTACTAGCGGGGACCACAGATACGCAGTATTTT.

The chain has TRBV6-2 or TRBV6-3 and TRBJ1-5, with 7 bases aligning to TRBD1. This CDR3 comprises 15 residues. Germline trimming cut 5 bases from V and 0 bases from J; bases unmatched to any gene: 4. CDR1 is MNHEY, CDR2 SVGEGT, per germline. In nucleotides, the CDR3 is TGTGCCAGCAGTACCGGGACAGTTAGCAATCAGCCCCAGCATTTT. Protein product: CASSTGTVSNQPQHF.

The rearrangement joins TRBV10-2 to TRBJ2-2; 9 bases agree with TRBD2. The germline gives CDR1 WSHSY, CDR2 SAAADI. The J segment lost 5 bases and the V segment lost 5 bases, leaving 6 bases of the junction unmatched. The CDR3 consists of 15 residues. The CDR3 DNA is TGCGCCAGCAGTCTTGCGGGGGGGCCTACCGGGGAGCTGTTTTTT. This codes for CASSLAGGPTGELFF.

The rearrangement uses TRBV3-1 (or the pseudogene TRBV3-2) and TRBJ1-1; the D is unclear. CDR3 size: 12 residues. V shed 4 bases and J shed 4 bases, with 7 bases lying between them. CDR1 and CDR2 (germline): LGHDT, YNNKEL (reference sequence). The CDR3: CASSPRSTEAFF. Written as DNA, the CDR3 is TGTGCCAGCAGCCCCAGGTCCACTGAAGCTTTCTTT.